In its sample, the clone carrying this T cell receptor (beta chain) is medium-sized (0.01 to 0.1%). Its antigen remains unknown. Individuals having autoimmune disease history or systemic immunosuppression were not enrolled. Sequencing was performed with immunoSEQ multiplex PCR; in TCRdb, only in-frame clones are kept and a portion is missing. The table has approximately 61,000 clones, 80% seen once; the top ten hold 0.95% to 1.5%. This sample is drawn from a study of OX40 agonist ivuxolimab in advanced cancers. In the study overall: Hepatocellular carcinoma, melanoma, renal cell or head and neck cancer was diagnosed in the dose-escalation patients. The study's findings and limits: In the 0.1 to 3.0 mg/kg range, CD4+ and CD8+ blood T cells had expanded clonally by week 6.

The CDR3 has 14 amino acids. The V gene's germline CDR1 is SGHNT and CDR2 YYREEE (reference sequence). Trimming shortened V by 1 base and J by 3 bases, and 11 bases separated the two germline ends. Sequencing was performed on CD4+ or CD8+ T cells sorted from blood, taken in a trial of the OX40 agonist ivuxolimab. The chain uses TRBV5-4 and TRBJ2-7; D gene unclear. The sequence was collected from an adult with an advanced solid tumor such as melanoma, head and neck, liver or kidney cancer. The CDR3 DNA reads as TGTGCCAGCAGCTTGTTTGCAGGAGACTACGAGCAGTACTTC. This gives the protein CASSLFAGDYEQYF.